This TCR beta chain was identified during a study of cytomegalovirus exposure and HLA in healthy donors. Findings of the study overall: The study reported that TCR beta sequences accurately predicted HLA-A and HLA-B alleles in most subjects. DRB1 showed the most TCR associations and HLA-C the fewest in a later analysis, as rates varied by HLA locus. Most TCR sequences were rare, but some public TCRs occurred in many donors. Most TCR beta V segments were productive about 87% or about 30% of the time in an earlier analysis.

The PCR was carried out with 60 Vbeta primers and 13 Jbeta primers. TCRdb's table, derived via immunoSEQ multiplex PCR, lists solely in-frame clones and lacks some. The sample consists of some 82,000 clones, 70% to 85% of them appearing once. About this clone itself: Its specificity is not known.

Trimming at V came to 5 bases and at J to 4 bases, leaving 9 bases not matched to a gene. Germline V lookup: CDR1 ENHRY, CDR2 SYGVKD. The CDR3 loop spans 15 amino acids. The chain links TRBV10-3 to TRBJ2-5, with 8 bases matching TRBD1. The material sequenced was PBMCs. This TCR came from a woman between 45 and 60 years old in good health and CMV-seronegative. CDR3 sequence reads: CAISSRTGPGETQYF. The CDR3 bases are TGTGCCATCAGTTCGCGGACAGGGCCCGGAGAGACCCAGTACTTC.